This is a list of T cell receptor beta chains from one sample in a study of tumor and adjacent non-tumor tissue in lung cancer. TCRdb reprocessed the multiplex PCR reads via MiXCR and lists one record per CDR3 protein. Here the sample spans about 110,000 distinct CDR3 sequences, over 75% being singletons. Sequencing input: lung tumor tissue. The origin of the receptors is a man between 65 and 85 years old with non-small cell lung cancer. The CDR3 runs from the conserved cysteine through the conserved F or W. D genes are given only for firm matches. Not all rows give a size; the values are once, few, many and, for expanded clones, a class.

>TRBJ2-1|NA|TRBV4-2|NA
CASSHDLGGGGDEQLF
TGTGCCAGCAGCCACGACCTAGGGGGGGGCGGCGATGAGCAGTTGTTC
>TRBJ2-4|NA|TRBV12-3/TRBV12-4|NA
CASSLAPGKGVNIKYF
TGTGCCAGCAGTTTAGCTCCGGGAAAGGGAGTTAACATTAAGTACTTC
>TRBJ1-1|NA|TRBV12-5|NA
CASGWGGGSNTEAFF
TGTGCTAGTGGTTGGGGGGGGGGTTCGAACACTGAAGCTTTCTTT
>TRBJ2-1|TRBD2|TRBV29-1|NA
CSVRRDYNEQFF
TGCAGCGTTAGGCGGGACTATAATGAGCAGTTCTTC
>TRBJ1-2|NA|TRBV28|NA
CASSRGANYGYTF
TGTGCCAGTAGTCGGGGGGCTAACTATGGCTACACCTTC
>TRBJ2-1|TRBD2|TRBV6-6|once
CASDPSSGRGNEQFF
TGTGCCAGCGACCCGTCTAGCGGGAGGGGGAACGAGCAGTTCTTC
>TRBJ1-5|NA|TRBV5-1|NA
CAIKPDPSNQPQHF
TGCGCCATCAAACCGGATCCTAGCAATCAGCCCCAACATTTT
>TRBJ1-6|NA|TRBV6-5|many
CASRPDRSSYNSPLHF
TGTGCCAGCAGACCTGACCGGAGCTCCTATAATTCACCCCTCCACTTT
>TRBJ2-3|TRBD1|TRBV29-1|NA
CSLFSYVTGGDTDTQYF
TGCAGCTTATTCTCATATGTGACAGGGGGGGACACAGATACACAGTATTTT
>TRBJ2-4|NA|TRBV6-2/TRBV6-3|once
CAISYQAAKNIQYF
TGTGCCATCAGTTACCAGGCTGCCAAAAACATTCAGTACTTC
>TRBJ2-1|NA|TRBV12-3/TRBV12-4|NA
CASSTTTRISYNEEFF
TGTGCCAGCAGTACCACAACACGTATCTCCTACAATGAGGAGTTCTTC
>TRBJ2-1|TRBD2|TRBV4-3|NA
CASSQFTISWTSDVYNEEFF
TGCGCCAGCAGCCAATTCACCATTTCCTGGACTAGCGACGTCTACAATGAGGAGTTCTTC
>TRBJ2-2|TRBD1|TRBV6-2/TRBV6-3|NA
CGSSYGQGADTGELFF
TGTGGCAGCAGTTATGGACAGGGGGCAGACACAGGGGAGCTGTTTTTT
>TRBJ1-4|NA|TRBV11-2|NA
CASSRSGTDNEKLFF
TGTGCCAGCAGCAGAAGTGGGACCGATAATGAAAAACTGTTTTTT
>TRBJ2-1|NA|TRBV6-2/TRBV6-3|NA
CASSRGSYNEQFF
TGTGCTAGCAGCAGAGGCAGTTACAATGAGCAGTTCTTC
>TRBJ2-3|NA|TRBV21-1|NA
CASSKEIRFRTGGPDTQYF
TGTGCCAGCAGCAAAGAGATCAGGTTTCGGACAGGAGGCCCAGATACGCAGTATTTC
>TRBJ2-7|NA|TRBV6-2/TRBV6-3|once
CASSSQGWLYIYEQYF
TGTGCCAGCAGTTCCCAGGGATGGCTCTACATCTACGAGCAGTACTTC
>TRBJ2-1|NA|TRBV11-2|NA
CASSLHVRYWASYNEQFF
TGTGCCAGCAGCTTACATGTGCGGTACTGGGCATCATACAATGAGCAGTTCTTC
>TRBJ2-1|TRBD2|TRBV6-5|many
CASSSLSGVAGGRGFGQFF
TGTGCCAGCAGTTCACTGAGCGGGGTAGCGGGAGGCCGAGGATTTGGGCAGTTCTTC
>TRBJ2-3|TRBD1|TRBV28|once
CVSSPWDRGSTDTQYF
TGTGTCAGTAGTCCGTGGGACAGGGGTAGCACAGATACGCAATATTTT
>TRBJ2-3|TRBD2|TRBV5-4|NA
CVSSLGLAGVIDTQYF
TGTGTCAGCAGCTTGGGTCTAGCGGGAGTTATAGATACGCAGTATTTT
>TRBJ1-2|NA|TRBV12-3/TRBV12-4|NA
CTSSFRNRETNYGYTF
TGTACCAGCAGTTTCCGGAACAGGGAGACTAACTATGGTTACACCTTC
>TRBJ1-1|NA|TRBV10-3|NA
CAINERDTEVFF
TGTGCCATCAATGAGCGCGACACTGAGGTTTTCTTT
>TRBJ2-1|NA|TRBV11-2|NA
CASRLARQYNEQLF
TGTGCCAGCCGGTTAGCGAGACAGTACAATGAGCAATTGTTC
>TRBJ2-5|TRBD1|TRBV5-6|NA
CASNSNRGGGETQYF
TGTGCCAGCAACTCTAACAGGGGTGGCGGAGAGACCCAGTACTTC
>TRBJ2-1|TRBD2|TRBV10-3|NA
CAIMSHTSGSYNEQFF
TGCGCCATCATGTCCCACACTAGCGGGAGTTACAATGAGCAGTTCTTC
>TRBJ1-5|TRBD1|TRBV4-2|NA
CASSLHGTGDQPQHF
TGTGCCAGCAGCCTCCATGGGACAGGGGATCAGCCCCAACATTTT
>TRBJ2-3|TRBD1|TRBV29-1|NA
CSVTSGTEETDTQYF
TGCAGCGTCACATCCGGGACAGAGGAAACAGATACGCAGTATTTT
>TRBJ2-2|NA|TRBV11-3|NA
CDNNFLDTGELLF
TGTGACAACAACTTCCTGGACACCGGGGAGCTGTTGTTT
>TRBJ2-5|TRBD1|TRBV5-6|once
CASSFNRGGRETQYF
TGTGCCAGCAGTTTTAACAGGGGTGGCCGAGAGACCCAGTACTTC
>TRBJ2-5|NA|TRBV6-5|NA
CASSYSIQFQETQYF
TGTGCCAGCAGTTACTCGATACAGTTTCAAGAGACCCAGTACTTC
>TRBJ1-1|TRBD1|TRBV19|NA
CASSFNPGQWNTEAFF
TGTGCCAGTAGTTTTAATCCGGGACAGTGGAACACTGAAGCTTTCTTT
>TRBJ2-3|NA|TRBV20-1|NA
CSVGFGTGRRDTHYF
NA
>TRBJ2-5|NA|TRBV5-4|NA
CASNFGGTVGTQYF
TGTGCCAGCAACTTTGGTGGTACTGTTGGGACCCAATACTTC
>TRBJ1-6|NA|TRBV6-5|NA
CACSYSRNPNSPLHF
TGTGCCTGTAGTTACTCCCGGAACCCCAATTCACCCCTCCACTTT
>TRBJ1-4|NA|TRBV28|once
CASSLSGFNEKLFF
TGTGCCAGCAGTTTATCCGGGTTTAATGAAAAACTGTTTTTT
>TRBJ2-1|NA|TRBV6-6|NA
CASSYHLVVGAFNEHFF
TGTGCCAGCAGTTACCATCTGGTTGTCGGGGCGTTCAATGAGCACTTCTTC